This T cell receptor (beta chain) was found in a study of cytomegalovirus exposure and HLA in healthy donors. Study-wide points: Cytomegalovirus-associated TCR beta chains were listed, numbering 150 to 200. Reported performance of the classifier showed diagnosis of cytomegalovirus status with high specificity and sensitivity.

In regard to this clone: Its antigen is currently unknown.

Amplification used 60 Vbeta primers and 13 Jbeta primers. Sequencing used immunoSEQ multiplex PCR; TCRdb keeps in-frame clones, though not all of them. This table has about 230,000 clones, 78% appearing once. This CDR3 is 11 amino acids long. Germline lookup yields CDR1 DFQATT and CDR2 SNEGSKA (reference sequence). V was trimmed by 3 bases and J by 3 bases, leaving 3 bases between them. Sequenced sample: PBMCs. The receptor was isolated from a boy aged 5-17 years in good health and CMV-seronegative. This rearrangement joins TRBV20-1 to TRBJ1-3; D call uncertain. DNA for the CDR3: TGCAGTGCTAGTCTTGGAAACACCATATATTTT. This translates into CSASLGNTIYF.